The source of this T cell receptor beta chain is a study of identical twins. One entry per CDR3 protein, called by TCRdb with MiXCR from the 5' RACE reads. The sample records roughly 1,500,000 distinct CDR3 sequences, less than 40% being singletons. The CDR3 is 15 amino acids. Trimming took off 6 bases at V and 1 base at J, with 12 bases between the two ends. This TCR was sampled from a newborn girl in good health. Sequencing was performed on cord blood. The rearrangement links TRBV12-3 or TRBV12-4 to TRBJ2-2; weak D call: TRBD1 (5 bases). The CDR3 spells CASRQAIVNTGELFF. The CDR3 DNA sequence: TGTGCCAGCAGACAGGCCATTGTGAACACCGGGGAGCTGTTTTTT.